These 32 T cell receptor beta chains were sequenced from one sample in a study of blood T cell repertoires in COVID-19. Clones were sequenced by immunoSEQ multiplex PCR, and TCRdb holds only the in-frame ones, with some missing. The data show under 250,000 clones, about 80% seen once. The sample was peripheral blood. All receptors come from a man aged 45-60 years with active or convalescent COVID-19.

V usage is TRBV28 and J usage is TRBJ1-2; the match to TRBD1 covers 7 bases. Unmatched junction bases numbered 4, after V lost 5 bases and J lost 1 base. The CDR3 sequence is 14 residues long. CDR1 MDHEN and CDR2 SYDVKM come from the germline V gene. The DNA for the CDR3 is TGTGCCAGCAGTGGGACAGATAGTAACTATGGCTACACCTTC. This gives the protein CASSGTDSNYGYTF.

J is TRBJ1-5 and V is TRBV6-6, with D tentatively TRBD1 (6 bases). With 8 bases removed from V and 2 bases from J, the gap between germline ends came to 10 bases. Germline V gene sequence: CDR1 MNHNY, CDR2 SVGAGI (reference sequence). The CDR3 is 13 residues long. CDR3 amino acids: CASWGGGNQPQHF. The CDR3 nucleotides read TGTGCCAGCTGGGGGGGCGGCAATCAGCCCCAGCATTTT.

CDR3 in DNA: TGTGCCAGCAGCTTAGTGGAGGGTGGACAGCCCCAGCATTTT. Amino acids: CASSLVEGGQPQHF. J is TRBJ1-5 and V is TRBV7-2; D not certain. The CDR3 covers 14 residues. Germline assignment: CDR1 SGHTA and CDR2 FQGNSA. Between the trimmed V and J ends, which lost 1 base and 7 bases, there was a span of 11 bases. Variable domain in full (rest from reference TRBV7-2 and TRBJ1-5): GAGVSQSPSNKVTEKGKDVELRCDPISGHTALYWYRQSLGQGLEFLIYFQGNSAPDKSGLPSDRFSAERTGGSVSTLTIQRTQQEDSAVYLCASSLVEGGQPQHFGDGTRLSIL.

The rearrangement links TRBV5-1 to TRBJ2-3; D possibly corresponds to TRBD1 (7 bases). The CDR3 runs 15 residues. CDR1 is SGHRS and CDR2 is YFSETQ in the germline V gene. The V gene lost 4 bases and the J gene lost 7 bases, with 19 bases spanning the gap. In nucleotides, the CDR3 is TGCGCCAGCAGCCTATTGCAGGGGGGATCAAATACGCAGTATTTT. It yields the protein CASSLLQGGSNTQYF.

This clone was seen once. The chain couples TRBV7-9 to TRBJ2-7, with no clear D. CDR1 SEHNR and CDR2 FQNEAQ come from the germline V gene (reference sequence). V dropped 6 bases and J dropped 3 bases, with 9 bases sitting between them. There are 12 residues in the CDR3. CDR3 sequence reads: CASSSDFYEQYF. CDR3 nucleotides: TGTGCCAGCAGTTCCGACTTCTACGAGCAGTACTTC.

The chain employs TRBV2 and TRBJ2-7; a possible D gene is TRBD2 (7 bases). This CDR3 is 14 amino acids long. Trimming took 2 bases from V and 2 from J, leaving 10 bases between them. Germline V gives CDR1 SNHLY, CDR2 FYNNEI. This chain's CDR3 is CASSERGRAYEQYF. In DNA form, the CDR3 reads TGTGCCAGCAGTGAAAGGGGGAGGGCCTACGAGCAGTACTTC.

V usage is TRBV6-5 and J usage is TRBJ1-4; the match to TRBD1 covers 9 bases. Germline V lookup: CDR1 MNHEY, CDR2 SVGAGI. J gave up 8 bases and V 5 bases, and 6 bases lay outside the gene matches. The CDR3 runs 14 residues. The CDR3 DNA is TGTGCCAGCAGTAGAAATGGACAGGGGGAAAAACTGTTTTTT. This sequence encodes CASSRNGQGEKLFF.

J is TRBJ2-3 and V is TRBV9; D possibly corresponds to TRBD1 (5 bases). Per the germline V gene, CDR1 is SGDLS and CDR2 is YYNGEE. V was clipped by 0 bases and J by 0 bases, with 11 bases between them. The CDR3 has 16 amino acids. DNA for the CDR3: TGTGCCAGCAGCGTAGATGTGGACACTAGCACAGATACGCAGTATTTT. Translating gives CASSVDVDTSTDTQYF.

The chain employs TRBV11-2 and TRBJ2-3; maybe TRBD2 (6 bases). Germline CDR1 reads SGHAT; CDR2 reads FQNNGV. V dropped 2 bases and J dropped 4 bases, with 10 bases sitting between them. CDR3 size: 14 residues. CDR3 bases: TGTGCCAGCAGCTTACGCGGGAAGGCAGATACGCAGTATTTT. Protein sequence: CASSLRGKADTQYF.

The chain has TRBV28 and TRBJ1-5, with 7 bases lining up with TRBD1. The J segment lost 11 bases and the V segment lost 6 bases, leaving 13 bases of the junction unmatched. This CDR3 contains 14 residues. Germline assignment: CDR1 MDHEN and CDR2 SYDVKM. Here the CDR3 DNA reads TGTGCCAGCAGGCAGGGGGGCAAGGAGAGGTCCCAGCATTTT. Translated: CASRQGGKERSQHF.

The V and J genes are TRBV18 and TRBJ1-2; TRBD1 agrees at 11 bases. Germline lookup yields CDR1 KGHSH and CDR2 LQKENI. The CDR3 has 15 residues. J was trimmed by 3 bases and V by 3 bases; bases with no gene match: 3. The CDR3 bases are TGTGCCAGCTCACCGGGACAGGGGGAGGACTATGGCTACACCTTC. This sequence encodes CASSPGQGEDYGYTF.

The CDR3 DNA is TGCGCCAGCAGCCCCGGGACTAGCGGCGCGGTCCTCAATGAGCAGTTCTTC. This codes for CASSPGTSGAVLNEQFF. The J gene is TRBJ2-1, the V gene TRBV4-1; 11 bases are a match to TRBD2. Germline loops: CDR1 MGHRA, CDR2 YSYEKL. This CDR3 region has 17 residues. Unmatched junction bases numbered 11, after V lost 4 bases and J lost 6 bases.

The chain combines TRBV10-3 with TRBJ1-1; 8 bases align to TRBD1. Trimming at V came to 0 bases and at J to 4 bases, leaving 7 bases not matched to a gene. The CDR3 spans 16 residues. Per germline, CDR1 ENHRY and CDR2 SYGVKD. CDR3 nucleotide sequence: TGTGCCATCAGTGAGTCGGCAGGGGGCATGGGCACTGAAGCTTTCTTT. Translation: CAISESAGGMGTEAFF.

This clone has only a few counts. The chain recombines TRBV12-3 or TRBV12-4 with TRBJ1-6, with TRBD1 matching 7 bases. Trimming took 7 bases from V and 9 from J; bases not matched to a gene: 6. This CDR3 comprises 13 residues. In DNA, the CDR3 is TGTGCCAGCACGACAGGGAGGAGTTCACCCCTCCACTTT. Protein: CASTTGRSSPLHF.

The chain employs TRBV9 and TRBJ2-2; TRBD1 aligns across 11 bases. The CDR3 is made up of 16 amino acids. The germline V gene has CDR1 SGDLS and CDR2 YYNGEE. Germline trimming cut 0 bases from V and 7 bases from J; bases unmatched to any gene: 5. The CDR3 coding sequence is TGTGCCAGCAGCGTAGCCGGACAGGGGGCTGTCGGGGAGCTGTTTTTT. Amino acids: CASSVAGQGAVGELFF.

The V call is TRBV7-2, the J call TRBJ1-1; D gene unclear. This CDR3 has 14 amino acids. The germline V and J ends were trimmed by 4 bases and 1 base, with 10 bases remaining between them. The germline gives CDR1 SGHTA, CDR2 FQGNSA. For the CDR3, the DNA is TGTGCCAGCAGCTCACGCCGGGGGAACACTGAAGCTTTCTTT. Amino acids: CASSSRRGNTEAFF.

V usage is TRBV7-8 and J usage is TRBJ1-1; possible D gene TRBD1, 5 bases. Per the germline V gene, CDR1 is SGHVS and CDR2 is FQNEAQ. Trimming cost V 4 bases and J 0 bases, with 15 bases left between them. This CDR3 region has 16 residues. CDR3 loop: CASSSGVGRLNTEAFF. The CDR3 nucleotides read TGTGCCAGCAGCTCGGGGGTAGGGAGGCTGAACACTGAAGCTTTCTTT.

This clone appeared once. The chain links TRBV6-6 to TRBJ1-3; perhaps TRBD1 as D (6 bases). The CDR3 is made up of 13 amino acids. Trimming cost V 7 bases and J 7 bases, with 14 bases left between them. CDR1 and CDR2 from the germline V gene are MNHNY and SVGAGI (reference sequence). The CDR3 protein is CASTYTGSNTIYF. CDR3 nucleotide sequence: TGTGCCAGCACCTATACAGGGTCGAACACCATATATTTT.

This clone was seen a handful of times. The V and J genes are TRBV2 and TRBJ1-1, with 9 bases that match TRBD1. CDR1 is SNHLY, CDR2 FYNNEI, per germline. CDR3 length: 16 amino acids. The V gene end was trimmed by 6 bases and the J gene end by 0 bases; junction bases not matched to a gene: 8. The CDR3 sequence: CASRSGTGSMNTEAFF. DNA for the CDR3: TGTGCCAGCAGGTCCGGGACAGGGTCCATGAACACTGAAGCTTTCTTT.

The rearrangement links TRBV25-1 to TRBJ1-5; 7 nucleotides agree with TRBD1. V gave up 1 base and J gave up 1 base; unmatched junction bases: 7. The CDR3 is 17 amino acids. Germline CDR1 is MGHDK and CDR2 is SYGVNS. CDR3 coding DNA: TGTGCCAGCAGTGAATTGGGGACAGATAGGAGCAATCAGCCCCAGCATTTT. It codes for CASSELGTDRSNQPQHF. Supplemented by reference TRBV25-1 and TRBJ1-5, the full variable domain reads EADIYQTPRYLVIGTGKKITLECSQTMGHDKMYWYQQDPGMELHLIHYSYGVNSTEKGDLSSESTVSRIRTEHFPLTLESARPSHTSQYLCASSELGTDRSNQPQHFGDGTRLSIL.

The chain uses TRBV7-9 and TRBJ2-7, with D possibly being TRBD1 (6 bases). The V end was cut by 1 base, the J end by 4 bases, with 17 bases between. From germline, CDR1 is SEHNR and CDR2 FQNEAQ (reference sequence). The CDR3 extends over 16 amino acids. The CDR3 protein is CASSLGGRGQKYEQYF. The CDR3 region has the DNA TGTGCCAGCAGCTTAGGGGGCCGAGGACAGAAATACGAGCAGTACTTC.

The rearrangement uses TRBV9 and TRBJ2-7; D possibly corresponds to TRBD1 (6 bases). Trimming removed 4 bases at V and 0 bases at J, with 17 bases between. The germline V gene encodes CDR1 SGDLS and CDR2 YYNGEE. This CDR3 is 16 amino acids long. The CDR3 reads CASSPTERTVSYEQYF. The CDR3 nucleotides read TGTGCCAGCAGCCCAACCGAGCGGACAGTCTCCTACGAGCAGTACTTC.

The table lists this clone with a few counts. This chain links TRBV29-1 with TRBJ1-4; D gene unclear. Per germline, CDR1 SQVTM and CDR2 ANQGSEA. Trimming shortened V by 6 bases and J by 6 bases, and 8 bases separated the two germline ends. This CDR3 is built from 11 residues. CDR3 sequence (DNA): TGCAGCGTGCGGCGGGATGAAAAACTGTTTTTT. This encodes CSVRRDEKLFF.

The chain employs TRBV6-5 and TRBJ2-3; TRBD2 aligns across 9 bases. Germline CDR1 and CDR2: MNHEY and SVGAGI. Trimming took 2 bases from V and 3 from J; bases not matched to a gene: 3. The length of the CDR3 is 15 residues. The CDR3 spells CASSYQRGATDTQYF. The CDR3 DNA reads TGTGCCAGCAGTTACCAGCGGGGGGCTACAGATACGCAGTATTTT.

The chain is built from TRBV7-7 and TRBJ2-1; 10 bases line up with TRBD2. This CDR3 spans 16 amino acids. The ends lost 5 bases at V and 8 bases at J; junction bases unmatched: 12. Germline CDR1 SSHAT, CDR2 FNYEAQ (reference sequence). The CDR3 reads CASSPQRGGLEYEQFF. The CDR3, as DNA: TGTGCCAGCAGCCCCCAGCGGGGGGGCCTAGAGTATGAGCAGTTCTTC.

This chain joins TRBV16 and TRBJ1-5; 8 nucleotides match TRBD1. V shed 4 bases and J 6 bases; nucleotides not matched to a gene: 11. The length of the CDR3 is 16 residues. From germline, CDR1 is KGHSY and CDR2 FQNENV. CDR3 sequence (DNA): TGTGCCAGCAGCCTTTCGACAGGGGATCGAGGTCAGCCCCAGCATTTT. Residues: CASSLSTGDRGQPQHF.

The rearrangement joins TRBV4-3 to TRBJ1-1, with a possible D match to TRBD1 (5 bases). V lost 0 bases and J lost 7, with 12 bases in between. The CDR3 consists of 14 residues. Germline values: CDR1 LGHNA, CDR2 YSLEER. The CDR3 region is CASSQEGRDSEAFF. CDR3 DNA sequence: TGCGCCAGCAGCCAAGAAGGACGCGACAGTGAAGCTTTCTTT.

The rearrangement joins TRBV30 to TRBJ1-3; D may be TRBD1 (6 bases). Trimming cost V 2 bases and J 1 base, with 9 bases left between them. From germline, CDR1 is GTSNPN and CDR2 SVGIG (reference sequence). The CDR3 extends over 14 amino acids. DNA for the CDR3: TGTGCCTGGAGTAAGACAGGATCTGGAAACACCATATATTTT. This codes for CAWSKTGSGNTIYF.

The chain has TRBV7-9 and TRBJ1-1; TRBD1 matches 7 bases. Germline V gives CDR1 SEHNR, CDR2 FQNEAQ (reference sequence). V was clipped by 5 bases and J by 2 bases; unmatched bases: 8. The CDR3 spans 15 residues. CDR3: CASSTRQGVNTEAFF. The CDR3 bases are TGTGCCAGCAGCACTCGACAGGGAGTAAACACTGAAGCTTTCTTT.

The V gene is TRBV5-4, the J gene TRBJ1-2, with 7 bases lining up with TRBD1. Germline values: CDR1 SGHNT, CDR2 YYREEE (reference sequence). CDR3 length: 14 amino acids. Trimming removed 3 bases from V and 3 bases from J; junction bases left unmatched: 5. The CDR3 DNA follows: TGTGCCAGCAGCTGGTCAGGGGGTGACTATGGCTACACCTTC. Translation gives CASSWSGGDYGYTF. Combining the CDR3 with reference TRBV5-4 and TRBJ1-2 gives the whole variable domain ETGVTQSPTHLIKTRGQQVTLRCSSQSGHNTVSWYQQALGQGPQFIFQYYREEENGRGNFPPRFSGLQFPNYSSELNVNALELDDSALYLCASSWSGGDYGYTFGSGTRLTVV.

The chain uses TRBV24-1 and TRBJ2-2, with D unclear. CDR3 size: 15 residues. With 3 bases removed from V and 1 base from J, the gap between germline ends came to 8 bases. Germline values: CDR1 KGHDR, CDR2 SFDVKD. The CDR3 reads CATSDNHRNTGELFF. Written as DNA, the CDR3 is TGTGCCACCAGTGATAACCACAGGAACACCGGGGAGCTGTTTTTT.

The chain is built from TRBV24-1 and TRBJ2-3; the match to TRBD1 covers 7 bases. V lost 5 bases, J lost 3 bases, and 10 bases stayed unmatched. The CDR3 has 16 amino acids. Germline-derived CDR1 and CDR2 are KGHDR and SFDVKD. The CDR3 loop reads CATSGQGVRRTDTQYF. The CDR3 DNA is TGTGCCACCAGTGGGCAGGGGGTAAGAAGGACAGATACGCAGTATTTT.